These 5 T cell receptor beta chains share one sample of origin, sequenced in a study of blood T cells in healthy people across ages. Next came a second PCR, run for about 6 to 12 cycles, which used a sample-barcoded 5' primer along with a J-beta primer mix. A single record per CDR3 protein comes from TCRdb applying MiXCR to the 5' RACE reads. Among 1.8 million or so distinct CDR3 sequences listed, around 40% were seen once. Sequencing input: blood. Every receptor here comes from a human donor in good health.

The chain couples TRBV5-4 to TRBJ2-2; 9 positions agree with TRBD2. The CDR3 is made up of 17 amino acids. V lost 0 bases to trimming and J lost 3 bases; unmatched junction nucleotides: 6. CDR1 and CDR2 (germline): SGHNT, YYREEE (reference sequence). CDR3 sequence reads: CASSLGPTSGYTGELFF. In DNA, the CDR3 is TGTGCCAGCAGCTTGGGTCCGACTAGCGGCTACACCGGGGAGCTGTTTTTT.

This clonotype was found a few times. The DNA for the CDR3 is TGTGCCAGCGGGACAGTCTACAATGAGCAGTTCTTC. It encodes CASGTVYNEQFF. This sequence joins TRBV14 and TRBJ2-1; TRBD1 aligns across 7 bases. The germline gives CDR1 SGHDN, CDR2 FVKESK. This CDR3 has 12 residues. The ends lost 8 bases at V and 3 bases at J; junction bases unmatched: 1.

This rearrangement joins TRBV29-1 to TRBJ1-1, with a possible D match to TRBD1 (5 bases). The CDR3 covers 11 residues. Germline loops: CDR1 SQVTM, CDR2 ANQGSEA. Deletions cut 7 bases from V and 4 bases from J, with 10 bases between. The CDR3 DNA reads as TGCAGCGGGGACGCTGGCACTGAAGCTTTCTTT. Residues: CSGDAGTEAFF.

The genes are TRBV29-1 and TRBJ2-4, with D maybe TRBD1 (6 bases). The J call may not be correct, given that the DNA end is closer to TRBJ2-7. Germline loops: CDR1 SQVTM, CDR2 ANQGSEA. The CDR3 has 13 residues. As DNA, the CDR3 is TGCAGCGTTGACATGCAGGACAGCTACGAGCAGTACTTC. Translating it yields CSVDMQDSYEQYF.

This clonotype was seen a handful of times. V and J are TRBV7-2 and TRBJ1-6, with a tentative D call TRBD1 (6 bases). The CDR3 consists of 14 residues. Germline V gene sequence: CDR1 SGHTA, CDR2 FQGNSA. Trimming took 3 bases from V and 12 from J, leaving 15 bases between them. The CDR3 DNA sequence: TGTGCCAGCAGCTTCGGACAGAATGGCATACCCCTCCACTTT. Protein sequence: CASSFGQNGIPLHF.